The 20 T cell receptor beta chains in this list originate from one sample, sequenced in a study of control samples from healthy donors and cancer patients. Repertoires were generated with immunoSEQ multiplex PCR, while TCRdb's copy carries only in-frame clones and drops some. The sample records over 150,000 clones, 96% being singletons. Specimen: blood. The receptor source for this set is a woman aged 30 to 39 in good health.

The J gene is TRBJ2-1, the V gene TRBV27, with D uncertain. Germline lookup yields CDR1 MNHEY and CDR2 SMNVEV (reference sequence). The CDR3 has 13 amino acids. Deletions cut 5 bases from V and 4 bases from J, with 9 bases between. The CDR3, as DNA: TGTGCCAGCAGTCTCGGCATATACAATGAGCAGTTCTTC. It encodes CASSLGIYNEQFF.

In its sample, this clone was seen a few times. The chain joins TRBV28 to TRBJ1-4; D is possibly TRBD1 (5 bases). Deletions cut 4 bases from V and 8 bases from J, with 20 bases between. Per germline, CDR1 MDHEN and CDR2 SYDVKM. The length of the CDR3 is 16 residues. CDR3 nucleotide sequence: TGTGCCAGCAGTTCAGAACCGGGCCTGGGGGGGGAAAAACTGTTTTTT. Amino acids: CASSSEPGLGGEKLFF.

As DNA, the CDR3 is TGCGCCAGCAGTGGGGCATTGAGCACTGAAGCTTTCTTT. This encodes CASSGALSTEAFF. The V call is TRBV5-1, the J call TRBJ1-1; tentative D call: TRBD1 (5 bases). CDR1 and CDR2 (germline): SGHRS, YFSETQ. The CDR3 covers 13 residues. V was cut by 5 bases and J by 4 bases, with 12 bases left in between.

CDR3 sequence (DNA): TGTGCCAGCAGCTCCAAGGCTCGCGGCACTGAAGCTTTCTTT. This translates into CASSSKARGTEAFF. The chain uses TRBV11-2 and TRBJ1-1; D is unresolved. Looked up from germline, CDR1 is SGHAT and CDR2 is FQNNGV. The CDR3 runs to 14 residues. V lost 4 bases and J 4 bases, leaving 13 bases between the germline ends.

V usage is TRBV20-1 and J usage is TRBJ1-4, with D perhaps matching TRBD1 (5 bases). The V gene lost 3 bases and the J gene lost 6 bases, with 11 bases spanning the gap. CDR1 DFQATT and CDR2 SNEGSKA come from the germline V gene (reference sequence). This CDR3 has 13 residues. The CDR3 region is CSASQSGHEKLFF. For the CDR3, the DNA is TGCAGTGCTAGTCAGTCAGGGCATGAAAAACTGTTTTTT.

The J gene is TRBJ2-1, the V gene TRBV4-1, with TRBD2 matching 10 bases. V was clipped by 6 bases and J by 7 bases; unmatched bases: 12. CDR1 is MGHRA, CDR2 YSYEKL, per germline. This CDR3 spans 16 amino acids. Here the CDR3 DNA reads TGCGCCAGCAGTCACGGCGCTAGCGGGAGTTGGAATGAGCAGTTCTTC. Translated, it gives CASSHGASGSWNEQFF.

The V gene is TRBV28, the J gene TRBJ1-5, with TRBD1 matching over 7 bases. V was pared by 5 bases and J by 7 bases, with 2 bases of the junction left unmatched. The CDR3 is made up of 12 amino acids. The V gene's germline CDR1 is MDHEN and CDR2 SYDVKM. The chain's CDR3 is CASSNRGQPQHF. In DNA, the CDR3 is TGTGCCAGCAGTAACAGGGGACAGCCCCAGCATTTT.

The chain carries TRBV3-1 (or the pseudogene TRBV3-2) and TRBJ1-5, with D tentatively TRBD1 (5 bases). CDR3 length equals 15 residues. Germline CDR1 reads LGHDT; CDR2 reads YNNKEL (reference sequence). Trimming left V 3 bases short and J 3 bases short, with 12 bases between. The CDR3 DNA sequence: TGTGCCAGCAGCCACCACGGGGACGACAATCAGCCCCAGCATTTT. Its protein product is CASSHHGDDNQPQHF.

The chain has TRBV28 and TRBJ1-6, with D uncertain. This CDR3 region has 12 residues. CDR1 and CDR2 (germline): MDHEN, SYDVKM. The V and J ends lost 9 bases and 7 bases respectively, with 10 bases between them. CDR3 coding DNA: TGTGCCAGTCAACTAGGGAATTCACCCCTCCACTTT. Its protein product is CASQLGNSPLHF.

The gene calls are TRBV2 and TRBJ2-1; weak D call: TRBD1 (5 bases). The CDR3 has 16 amino acids. Germline V CDR1 and CDR2: SNHLY, FYNNEI. The V end was cut by 7 bases, the J end by 3 bases, with 19 bases between. The CDR3 DNA reads TGTGCCAGCACTCTCCTGGCGAGAAGGGGCTACAATGAGCAGTTCTTC. The encoded protein is CASTLLARRGYNEQFF.

V and J are TRBV7-9 and TRBJ2-1; TRBD2 agrees at 7 bases. Germline values: CDR1 SEHNR, CDR2 FQNEAQ (reference sequence). The CDR3 sequence is 13 residues long. Trimming at V came to 3 bases and at J to 10 bases, leaving 6 bases not matched to a gene. This CDR3 is CASSFTSDGEQFF. As DNA, the CDR3 is TGTGCCAGCAGCTTTACTAGCGACGGAGAGCAGTTCTTC.

This clone was seen just once. The V and J genes are TRBV2 and TRBJ2-2, with 12 bases identical to TRBD2. CDR1 and CDR2 (germline): SNHLY, FYNNEI. The CDR3 runs 18 residues. After removal of 8 bases from V and 0 bases from J, the junction contained 10 bases not matched to a gene. The CDR3 loop is CASASTSGRPTNTGELFF. DNA for the CDR3: TGTGCCAGCGCCTCCACTAGCGGGAGGCCCACGAACACCGGGGAGCTGTTTTTT.

The V gene is TRBV3-1 (or the pseudogene TRBV3-2), the J gene TRBJ2-2; no firm D call. Germline V gene lookup returns CDR1 LGHDT and CDR2 YNNKEL (reference sequence). The CDR3 totals 15 residues. V dropped 1 base and J dropped 2 bases, with 8 bases sitting between them. CDR3 sequence: CASSQAGVNTGELFF. In DNA, the CDR3 is TGTGCCAGCAGCCAAGCTGGGGTTAACACCGGGGAGCTGTTTTTT.

Here the CDR3 reads CASRLGQATSYEQYF. The CDR3 DNA sequence: TGTGCCAGCAGATTGGGACAGGCCACCTCCTACGAGCAGTACTTC. This sequence joins TRBV28 and TRBJ2-7; 8 bases match TRBD1. Looked up from germline, CDR1 is MDHEN and CDR2 is SYDVKM. With V trimmed by 6 bases and J by 0 bases, 7 bases remained unmatched. CDR3 length equals 15 residues.

J is TRBJ2-3 and V is TRBV19; D remains ambiguous. Germline lookup yields CDR1 LNHDA and CDR2 SQIVND (reference sequence). Trimming removed 0 bases from V and 0 bases from J, with 4 bases in between. This CDR3 has 14 amino acids. The CDR3 spells CASSIERSTDTQYF. CDR3 DNA: TGTGCCAGTAGTATAGAGAGAAGCACAGATACGCAGTATTTT.

The chain uses TRBV19 and TRBJ2-7; D may be TRBD1 or TRBD2 (6 bases each). The CDR3 sequence is 15 residues long. Trimming removed 5 bases from V and 0 bases from J, with 14 bases in between. Germline-derived CDR1 and CDR2 are LNHDA and SQIVND (reference sequence). In nucleotides, the CDR3 is TGTGCCAGTAGTGGCCGTCGGGGGCCCTCCTACGAGCAGTACTTC. Translation: CASSGRRGPSYEQYF.

The rearrangement links TRBV15 to TRBJ1-2; D is unclear. This CDR3 spans 15 amino acids. With 0 bases removed from V and 4 bases from J, the gap between germline ends came to 12 bases. Germline CDR1 and CDR2: LNHNV and YYDKDF (reference sequence). This chain's CDR3 is CATSRDKGGSYGYTF. The CDR3 DNA reads TGTGCCACCAGCAGAGATAAGGGAGGGAGCTATGGCTACACCTTC. Complete variable domain (other parts from reference TRBV15 and TRBJ1-2): DAMVIQNPRYQVTQFGKPVTLSCSQTLNHNVMYWYQQKSSQAPKLLFHYYDKDFNNEADTPDNFQSRRPNTSFCFLDIRSPGLGDTAMYLCATSRDKGGSYGYTFGSGTRLTVV.

The rearrangement links TRBV5-6 to TRBJ1-4; the D gene is possibly TRBD1 (5 bases). V shed 0 bases and J shed 8 bases, with 14 bases lying between them. This CDR3 is built from 15 residues. Germline CDR1 and CDR2: SGHDT and YYEEEE. CDR3 region: CASSLGQGLSEKLFF. CDR3 bases: TGTGCCAGCAGCTTGGGGCAGGGCCTCAGCGAAAAACTGTTTTTT.

V is TRBV28 and J is TRBJ1-5; 8 positions agree with TRBD1. The V segment lost 6 bases and the J segment 4 bases; nucleotides outside the gene matches: 8. CDR1 is MDHEN and CDR2 is SYDVKM in the germline V gene. The CDR3 totals 15 residues. Written as DNA, the CDR3 is TGTGCCAGCAGCCCGACAGGGGCCCAAAATCAGCCCCAGCATTTT. This sequence encodes CASSPTGAQNQPQHF. The variable domain in full, completed from reference TRBV28 and TRBJ1-5, reads DVKVTQSSRYLVKRTGEKVFLECVQDMDHENMFWYRQDPGLGLRLIYFSYDVKMKEKGDIPEGYSVSREKKERFSLILESASTNQTSMYLCASSPTGAQNQPQHFGDGTRLSIL.

This clone was detected once. This chain uses TRBV6-1 with TRBJ2-5; the D is unclear. This CDR3 contains 14 residues. Germline assignment: CDR1 MNHNS and CDR2 SASEGT. V shed 2 bases and J shed 1 base, with 8 bases lying between them. The CDR3 sequence: CASSEWATQETQYF. The DNA of the CDR3 is TGTGCCAGCAGTGAATGGGCAACCCAAGAGACCCAGTACTTC.